Each of the 13 T cell receptor beta chains below was sequenced from the same sample in a study of shared clonotypes between healthy human individuals. Clones were sequenced by immunoSEQ multiplex PCR, and TCRdb holds only the in-frame ones, with some missing. The sample shows 1,500,000 or so clones, approximately 98.5% of them seen only once. What was sequenced was naive CD4+ T cells sorted from blood. The subset was: CD45RA+ positively selected. These TCRs come from a man aged 30-40 years in good health.

The chain has TRBV1 and TRBJ2-7. TRBV1 is a listed pseudogene. This CDR3 region has 17 residues. CDR3 residues: CTSSQDPSATSSYEQYF. CDR3 coding DNA: TGCACCAGCAGCCAAGATCCCAGCGCGACATCATCCTACGAGCAGTACTTC.

On this clone itself: This CDR3 is also generated by other DNA sequences in the sample. V gene TRBV4-1 combines with J gene TRBJ2-7; 7 bases map to TRBD1. Germline V CDR1 and CDR2: MGHRA, YSYEKL. The CDR3 is 15 amino acids. Losses at the gene ends were 0 bases for V and 2 bases for J; bases not matched to a gene: 4. The CDR3 DNA follows: TGCGCCAGCAGCCAAGAGGGGACAGCTCCCTACGAGCAGTACTTC. Translation: CASSQEGTAPYEQYF.

The chain combines TRBV11-2 with TRBJ2-1, with D unresolved. The CDR3 contains 14 residues. V was clipped by 5 bases and J by 3 bases, with 11 bases between them. The germline gives CDR1 SGHAT, CDR2 FQNNGV. The CDR3 nucleotides read TGTGCCAGCAGCGGGGTTGGGATCTACAATGAGCAGTTCTTC. It encodes CASSGVGIYNEQFF.

The J gene is TRBJ1-1, the V gene TRBV7-9; a weak D match, TRBD1 (5 bases). Per germline, CDR1 SEHNR and CDR2 FQNEAQ (reference sequence). V gave up 5 bases and J gave up 0 bases, with 13 bases separating them. This CDR3 has 15 amino acids. The CDR3 loop reads CASSAKTELNTEAFF. The CDR3 nucleotides are TGTGCCAGCAGCGCCAAGACAGAGTTGAACACTGAAGCTTTCTTT.

This clone has only one observation. The chain has TRBV6-5 and TRBJ2-7, with TRBD2 matching over 8 bases. Germline V CDR1 and CDR2: MNHEY, SVGAGI. The CDR3 is 15 amino acids. After removal of 6 bases from V and 4 bases from J, the junction contained 11 bases not matched to a gene. The CDR3 is CASRPYSGGVYEQYF. The CDR3 DNA follows: TGTGCCAGCAGGCCTTATTCGGGGGGGGTTTACGAGCAGTACTTC.

This chain joins TRBV28 and TRBJ2-2; no reliable D call. This CDR3 has 13 residues. In germline, CDR1 is MDHEN, CDR2 SYDVKM. Trimming removed 7 bases at V and 7 bases at J, with 13 bases between. Written as DNA, the CDR3 is TGTGCCAGCACCGTGAAATGGGTCGGGGAGCTGTTTTTT. Residues: CASTVKWVGELFF.

The genes are TRBV25-1 and TRBJ2-3; perhaps TRBD1 as D (6 bases). The V end lost 3 bases, the J end lost 6 bases, and 13 bases lay between the germline ends. Germline V CDR1 and CDR2: MGHDK, SYGVNS. CDR3 length equals 14 residues. DNA of the CDR3: TGTGCCAGCAGTGACCACAGGGTCAGGGATACGCAGTATTTT. Its protein is CASSDHRVRDTQYF.

The chain couples TRBV5-1 to TRBJ2-1; 8 bases line up with TRBD1. In germline, CDR1 is SGHRS, CDR2 YFSETQ. J lost 8 bases, V lost 4 bases, and 14 bases had no gene match. This CDR3 is built from 16 residues. The CDR3 DNA reads as TGCGCCAGCAGCCCGACGACAGGGGCCGGTTTGGATGAGCAGTTCTTC. Protein: CASSPTTGAGLDEQFF.

Notes on this clone: The junction differs from germline at one of its ends, possibly a read error. The V call is TRBV5-1, the J call TRBJ2-1; D is undetermined. Germline CDR1 is SGHRS and CDR2 is YFSETQ. The CDR3 sequence is 15 residues long. This CDR3 is CASSLETHSHNEQFF. The CDR3 DNA reads as TGCGCCAGCAGCTTAGAAACTCACTCCCACAATGAGCAGTTCTTC.

The chain is built from TRBV2 and TRBJ2-7; D gene unclear. V lost 3 bases and J lost 1, with 10 bases in between. The CDR3 runs 14 residues. Germline CDR1 and CDR2: SNHLY and FYNNEI. CDR3 sequence reads: CASSDGSGSYEQYF. The CDR3, as DNA: TGTGCCAGCAGTGATGGGTCCGGTTCCTACGAGCAGTACTTC.

The rearrangement links TRBV25-1 to TRBJ1-3, with a tentative D call TRBD1 (6 bases). V was trimmed by 8 bases and J by 0 bases, leaving 14 bases between them. CDR1 is MGHDK and CDR2 is SYGVNS in the germline V gene. CDR3 size: 15 residues. CDR3 sequence reads: CASGSGTHSGNTIYF. The CDR3 coding sequence is TGTGCCAGCGGGTCCGGGACACACTCTGGAAACACCATATATTTT.

To note about this clone: Other DNA sequences from this sample encode an identical CDR3 as well. The gene calls are TRBV6-1 and TRBJ2-7, with D unclear. V was clipped by 5 bases and J by 4 bases, with 6 bases between them. Germline loops: CDR1 MNHNS, CDR2 SASEGT. This CDR3 contains 11 residues. The CDR3 sequence is CASSHSYEQYF. The DNA for the CDR3 is TGTGCCAGCAGTCACAGTTACGAGCAGTACTTC.

This chain links TRBV4-1 with TRBJ2-7, with TRBD1 matching over 8 bases. The germline V gene has CDR1 MGHRA and CDR2 YSYEKL. Losses at the gene ends were 4 bases for V and 3 bases for J; bases not matched to a gene: 8. The CDR3 is 15 amino acids. CDR3 bases: TGCGCCAGCAGCCTAAGGACAGGGACCTTCTACGAGCAGTACTTC. It is translated as CASSLRTGTFYEQYF.